The clone carrying this T cell receptor beta chain was observed a handful of times. Its matching antigen is unknown. The junction does not match germline at one end; this may be a read error. RNA transcripts served as the template for amplifying TCR beta CDR3 regions. Carried out on the TCR CDR3, a first-round RT-PCR used the HTBI primer set. Using its own MiXCR run on the multiplex PCR reads, TCRdb lists one record per CDR3 protein. This table holds hundreds of thousands of distinct CDR3 sequences, around 20% found once. Uncontrolled infection, other autoimmune disease, pregnancy or lactation excluded patients. This record belongs to a study of T cells in Graves' hyperthyroidism and ophthalmopathy. As for the study in general: At the time of initial diagnosis and before any treatment, peripheral blood was collected.

This CDR3 spans 13 amino acids. Study outcomes and limitations: Ophthalmopathy was predicted by the model a median of around 5.9 months ahead of onset.

The TCR sequence derives from a man between 25 and 39 years old with Graves' ophthalmopathy. V usage is TRBV12-3 or TRBV12-4 and J usage is TRBJ2-3; 7 nucleotides match TRBD1. Source material: blood. CDR3 nucleotides: TGTGCCAGCAGACGGACAGGTGTAGATACGCGGTATTTT. This sequence encodes CASRRTGVDTRYF.